The TCR beta chain under discussion was sequenced for a study of PD-L1 blockade in urothelial cancer. This clone was detected only once. Time point of the sample: peripheral blood 6 weeks after treatment start. The germline CDR1 and CDR2 sequences are SGHVS and FQNEAQ. The CDR3 is made up of 12 amino acids. V lost 3 bases and J 7 bases, leaving 9 bases between the germline ends. Synthetic TCR analog templates were spiked into all PCRs individually. Sequencing used immunoSEQ multiplex PCR; TCRdb keeps in-frame clones, though not all of them. The sample contains approximately 110,000 clones, roughly 90% of which appear only once.

The sequencing used PBMCs, collected around atezolizumab (anti-PD-L1) treatment. This TCR was recovered from a man between 60 and 75 years old with urothelial cancer. This chain joins TRBV7-8 and TRBJ1-2; D perhaps matches TRBD1 (6 bases). CDR3 in DNA: TGTGCCAGCAGCTTTGGGGGCCGTGGCTACACCTTC. Protein product: CASSFGGRGYTF. The complete variable domain, with remaining parts taken from reference TRBV7-8 and TRBJ1-2, reads GAGVSQSPRYKVAKRGQDVALRCDPISGHVSLFWYQQALGQGPEFLTYFQNEAQLDKSGLPSDRFFAERPEGSVSTLKIQRTQQEDSAVYLCASSFGGRGYTFGSGTRLTVV.